What follows are 13 T cell receptor beta chains derived from one specimen sequenced in a study of regulatory T cells in long-lasting Graves disease. Time point: newly diagnosed GD, antithyroid drugs for less than 3 months. PBMC RNA was the source of the TCR library. Arm-PCR of CDR3 regions with iRepertoire HTBI primers generated TCR beta libraries. TCRdb processed the multiplex PCR reads anew with MiXCR; each CDR3 protein has one entry. The data contain 500,000 to 700,000 distinct CDR3 sequences, roughly 16% of them seen just once; the ten biggest clones take up 15% to 20%. These data are also associated with another study on T cells in Graves' hyperthyroidism and ophthalmopathy.

Here the sequenced sample was peripheral blood mononuclear cells (PBMCs), taken at new diagnosis, from a patient treated with antithyroid drugs. These receptor sequences come from a woman aged 25 to 45 with Graves disease.

This clonotype has only a few counts. The CDR3 DNA follows: TGCGCCAGCAGCCAGGGCCCAGAGCTGTTTTTT. Its translation: CASSQGPELFF. The chain joins TRBV4-1 to TRBJ2-2; D is unresolved. The CDR3 covers 11 residues. V lost 3 bases and J lost 11, with 7 bases in between. Germline loops: CDR1 MGHRA, CDR2 YSYEKL.

The chain is built from TRBV7-3 and TRBJ2-2; D is undetermined. There are 16 residues in the CDR3. Germline assignment: CDR1 SGHTA and CDR2 FQGTGA. With 1 base removed from V and 0 bases from J, the gap between germline ends came to 9 bases. This CDR3 is CASSLSSGPNTGELFF. CDR3 DNA sequence: TGTGCCAGCAGCTTAAGTTCCGGACCGAACACCGGGGAGCTGTTTTTT. The full variable domain, in which reference TRBV7-3 and TRBJ2-2 provide the parts outside the CDR3, is GAGVSQTPSNKVTEKGKYVELRCDPISGHTALYWYRQSLGQGPEFLIYFQGTGAADDSGLPNDRFFAVRPEGSVSTLKIQRTERGDSAVYLCASSLSSGPNTGELFFGEGSRLTVL.

This clonotype appeared many times. This rearrangement joins TRBV6-2 or TRBV6-3 to TRBJ2-5; possibly TRBD2 for D (6 bases). V was trimmed by 1 base and J by 2 bases, leaving 8 bases between them. This CDR3 is 14 amino acids long. Looked up from germline, CDR1 is MNHEY and CDR2 is SVGEGT. CDR3 DNA: TGTGCCAGCAGTTACTGGACTAAGCAAGAGACCCAGTACTTC. Translation: CASSYWTKQETQYF.

This clonotype was recorded at least ten times. J is TRBJ2-2 and V is TRBV28, with 9 positions matching TRBD2. Germline trimming cut 1 base from V and 4 bases from J; bases unmatched to any gene: 7. Germline values: CDR1 MDHEN, CDR2 SYDVKM. The CDR3 consists of 17 residues. The CDR3 sequence: CASSLLAGGPGTGELFF. In nucleotides, the CDR3 is TGTGCCAGCAGTTTATTGGCGGGAGGGCCCGGCACCGGGGAGCTGTTTTTT.

There are a few counts of this clonotype. The rearrangement uses TRBV6-7 and TRBJ2-4; TRBD2 aligns across 9 bases. TRBV6-7 is labeled an ORF, and its function is uncertain. The CDR3 has 14 amino acids. V shed 5 bases and J 6 bases; nucleotides not matched to a gene: 5. CDR3 loop: CASSRPTSGNIQYF. The CDR3 DNA follows: TGTGCCAGCAGTCGCCCGACTAGCGGAAACATTCAGTACTTC.

This clonotype has at least ten counts. The genes are TRBV29-1 and TRBJ2-7; 9 bases line up with TRBD2. Trimming cost V 3 bases and J 5 bases; bases outside gene matches: 5. This CDR3 has 13 residues. Looked up from germline, CDR1 is SQVTM and CDR2 is ANQGSEA. The CDR3: CSVEELAGHEQYF. CDR3 nucleotides: TGCAGCGTTGAGGAACTAGCGGGCCACGAGCAGTACTTC.

The table lists this clonotype with a few counts. The chain carries TRBV30 and TRBJ2-7; D is unclear. Germline CDR1 reads GTSNPN; CDR2 reads SVGIG (reference sequence). The CDR3 loop spans 16 amino acids. Trimming shortened V by 2 bases and J by 1 base, and 18 bases separated the two germline ends. The CDR3 region is CAWSPLPAGRSYEQYF. The CDR3 nucleotides are TGTGCCTGGAGTCCCTTGCCCGCAGGAAGATCCTACGAGCAGTACTTC.

This clonotype has more than one count but fewer than ten. The chain is built from TRBV10-3 and TRBJ1-1; 10 nucleotides match TRBD1. V gave up 10 bases and J gave up 0 bases; unmatched junction bases: 8. From germline, CDR1 is ENHRY and CDR2 SYGVKD. The CDR3 sequence is 15 residues long. CDR3 sequence: CATTGTGVMNTEAFF. CDR3 sequence (DNA): TGTGCCACCACCGGGACAGGGGTTATGAACACTGAAGCTTTCTTT.

CDR3 in amino acids: CATSDPGHEQYF. CDR3 sequence (DNA): TGTGCCACCAGTGACCCAGGGCACGAGCAGTACTTC. The chain uses TRBV24-1 and TRBJ2-7, with a possible D match to TRBD1 (5 bases). The CDR3 is 12 residues long. Germline lookup yields CDR1 KGHDR and CDR2 SFDVKD. V was cut by 4 bases and J by 5 bases, with 8 bases left in between.

This clonotype was seen repeatedly, ten times or more. The CDR3 coding sequence is TGTGCCAGCAGCCCCGGGACAGGGGGCAAGAACTATGGCTACACCTTC. Translation gives CASSPGTGGKNYGYTF. The chain couples TRBV6-1 to TRBJ1-2; 12 bases agree with TRBD1. Losses at the gene ends were 6 bases for V and 2 bases for J; bases not matched to a gene: 7. CDR3 length equals 16 residues. CDR1 is MNHNS, CDR2 SASEGT, per germline.

This clonotype showed up just a few times. The V and J genes are TRBV14 and TRBJ2-7, with TRBD1 identical over 12 bases. From germline, CDR1 is SGHDN and CDR2 FVKESK. The CDR3 is 14 residues long. V dropped 7 bases and J dropped 6; count of bases not matched to a gene: 7. The CDR3, as DNA: TGTGCCAGCAACAGAAGGGACAGGGGGCGCGAGCAGTACTTC. Protein product: CASNRRDRGREQYF.

Worth noting for this clonotype: A much larger clone differs by one base, so this may be a read error. J is TRBJ1-4 and V is TRBV27; the match to TRBD1 covers 8 bases. CDR1 and CDR2 (germline): MNHEY, SMNVEV (reference sequence). The V segment lost 6 bases and the J segment 7 bases; nucleotides outside the gene matches: 10. The CDR3 loop spans 15 amino acids. The CDR3 sequence: CASSVGAGGVEKLFF. The CDR3 region has the DNA TGTGCCAGCAGCGTCGGGGCAGGGGGCGTTGAAAAACTGTTTTTT.

This clonotype was detected ten times or more. The chain couples TRBV3-1 to TRBJ1-3, with D tentatively TRBD1 (5 bases). The length of the CDR3 is 16 residues. CDR1 is LGHDT and CDR2 is YNNKEL in the germline V gene (reference sequence). Trimming pared 0 bases from V and 2 bases from J, leaving 11 bases between. The DNA for the CDR3 is TGTGCCAGCAGCCAAGATTTTGCAGGGCCTGGAAACACCATATATTTT. Amino acids: CASSQDFAGPGNTIYF.